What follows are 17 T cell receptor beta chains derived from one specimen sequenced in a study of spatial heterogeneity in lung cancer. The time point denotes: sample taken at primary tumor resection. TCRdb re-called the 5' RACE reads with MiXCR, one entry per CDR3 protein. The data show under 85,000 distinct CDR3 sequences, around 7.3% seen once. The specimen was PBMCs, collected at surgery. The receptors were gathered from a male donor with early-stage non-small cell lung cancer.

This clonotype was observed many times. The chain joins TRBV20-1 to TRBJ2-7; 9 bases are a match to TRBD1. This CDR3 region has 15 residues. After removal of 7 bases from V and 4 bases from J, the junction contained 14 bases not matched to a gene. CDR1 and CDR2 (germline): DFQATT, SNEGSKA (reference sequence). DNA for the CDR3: TGCAGTGTTGATCCTCCGGGACAGGGTCCGTACGAGCAGTACTTC. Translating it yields CSVDPPGQGPYEQYF.

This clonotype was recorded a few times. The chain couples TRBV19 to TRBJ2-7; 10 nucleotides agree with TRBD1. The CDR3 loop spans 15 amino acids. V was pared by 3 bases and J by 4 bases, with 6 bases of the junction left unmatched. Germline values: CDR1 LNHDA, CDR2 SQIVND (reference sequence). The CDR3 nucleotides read TGTGCCAGTAGTATCTCCGGGACAGGGGTTTACGAGCAGTACTTC. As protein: CASSISGTGVYEQYF.

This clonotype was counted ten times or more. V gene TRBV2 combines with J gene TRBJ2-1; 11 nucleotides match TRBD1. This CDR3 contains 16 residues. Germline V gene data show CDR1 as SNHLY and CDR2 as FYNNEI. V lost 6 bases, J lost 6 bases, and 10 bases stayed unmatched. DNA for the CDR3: TGTGCCAGCAGGGCCCCGGACAGGGGGCCCAGCAATGAGCAGTTCTTC. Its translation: CASRAPDRGPSNEQFF.

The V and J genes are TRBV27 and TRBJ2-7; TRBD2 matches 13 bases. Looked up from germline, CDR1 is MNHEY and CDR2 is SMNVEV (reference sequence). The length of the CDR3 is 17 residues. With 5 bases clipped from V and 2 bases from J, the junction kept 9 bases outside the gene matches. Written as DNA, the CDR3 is TGTGCCAGCAGTCTGCGGACTAGCGGGAGTCGGCCCTACGAGCAGTACTTC. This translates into CASSLRTSGSRPYEQYF.

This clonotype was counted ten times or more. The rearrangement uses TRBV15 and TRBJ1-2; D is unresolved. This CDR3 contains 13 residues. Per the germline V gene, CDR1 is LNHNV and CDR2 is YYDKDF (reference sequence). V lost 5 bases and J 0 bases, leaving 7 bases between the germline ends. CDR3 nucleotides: TGTGCCACCAGCCCGGATGCTAACTATGGCTACACCTTC. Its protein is CATSPDANYGYTF.

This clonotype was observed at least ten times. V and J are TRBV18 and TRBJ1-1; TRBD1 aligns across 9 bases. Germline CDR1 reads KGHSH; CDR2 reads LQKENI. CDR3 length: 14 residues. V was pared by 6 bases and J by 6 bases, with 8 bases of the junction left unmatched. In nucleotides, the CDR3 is TGTGCCAGCTCGCCGGGACAGGGAGTCCCTGAAGCTTTCTTT. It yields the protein CASSPGQGVPEAFF.

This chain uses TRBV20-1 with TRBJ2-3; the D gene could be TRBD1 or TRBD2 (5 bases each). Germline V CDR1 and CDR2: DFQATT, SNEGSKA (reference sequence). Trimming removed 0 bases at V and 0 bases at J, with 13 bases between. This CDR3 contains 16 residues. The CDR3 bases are TGCAGTGCTAGAGACCGACTAAAGGGGAGCACAGATACGCAGTATTTT. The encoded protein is CSARDRLKGSTDTQYF.

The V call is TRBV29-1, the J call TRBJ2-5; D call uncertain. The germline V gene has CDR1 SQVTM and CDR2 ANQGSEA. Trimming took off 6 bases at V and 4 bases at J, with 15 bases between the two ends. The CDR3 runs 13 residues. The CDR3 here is CSVYGVVLETQYF. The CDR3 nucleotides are TGCAGCGTATACGGAGTGGTCTTAGAGACCCAGTACTTC.

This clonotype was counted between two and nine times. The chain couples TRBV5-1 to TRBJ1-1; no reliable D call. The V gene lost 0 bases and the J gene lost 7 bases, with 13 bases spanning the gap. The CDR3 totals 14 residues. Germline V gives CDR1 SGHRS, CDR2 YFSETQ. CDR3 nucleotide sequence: TGCGCCAGCAGCTTGGGTGAAGCGGGCGATGAAGCTTTCTTT. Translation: CASSLGEAGDEAFF.

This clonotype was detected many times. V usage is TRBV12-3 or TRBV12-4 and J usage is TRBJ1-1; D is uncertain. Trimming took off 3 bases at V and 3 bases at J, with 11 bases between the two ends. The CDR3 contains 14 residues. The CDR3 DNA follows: TGTGCCAGCAGTTTCCAGCGGAGGGACACTGAAGCTTTCTTT. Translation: CASSFQRRDTEAFF.

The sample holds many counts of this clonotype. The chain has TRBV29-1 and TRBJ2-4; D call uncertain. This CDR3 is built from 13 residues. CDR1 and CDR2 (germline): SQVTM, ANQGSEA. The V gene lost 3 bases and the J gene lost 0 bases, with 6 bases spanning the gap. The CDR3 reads CSVEWQAKNIQYF. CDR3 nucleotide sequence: TGCAGCGTTGAGTGGCAAGCCAAAAACATTCAGTACTTC. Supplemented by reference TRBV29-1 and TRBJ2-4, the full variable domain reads SAVISQKPSRDICQRGTSLTIQCQVDSQVTMMFWYRQQPGQSLTLIATANQGSEATYESGFVIDKFPISRPNLTFSTLTVSNMSPEDSSIYLCSVEWQAKNIQYFGAGTRLSVL.

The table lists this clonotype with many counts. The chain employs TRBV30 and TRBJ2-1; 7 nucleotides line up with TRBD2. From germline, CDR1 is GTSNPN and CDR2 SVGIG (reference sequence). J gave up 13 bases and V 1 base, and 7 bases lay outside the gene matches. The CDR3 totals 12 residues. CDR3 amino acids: CAWSGLAGFQFF. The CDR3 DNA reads TGTGCCTGGAGTGGATTAGCGGGTTTTCAGTTCTTC.

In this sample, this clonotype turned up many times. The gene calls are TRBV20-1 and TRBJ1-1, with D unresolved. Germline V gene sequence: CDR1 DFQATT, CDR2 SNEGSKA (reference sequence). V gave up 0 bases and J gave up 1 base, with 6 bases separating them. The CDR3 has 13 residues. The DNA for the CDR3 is TGCAGTGCTAGAGAGTGGACGAACACTGAAGCTTTCTTT. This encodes CSAREWTNTEAFF.

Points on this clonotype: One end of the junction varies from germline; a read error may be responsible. The DNA of the CDR3 is TGTGCCAGCCGCCAACAGGGGTTGTCAGGGGACTATGGCTACACCTTC. Translated: CASRQQGLSGDYGYTF. J is TRBJ1-2 and V is TRBV3-1; TRBD1 matches 7 bases. The CDR3 runs to 16 residues. Germline V lookup: CDR1 LGHDT, CDR2 YNNKEL (reference sequence).

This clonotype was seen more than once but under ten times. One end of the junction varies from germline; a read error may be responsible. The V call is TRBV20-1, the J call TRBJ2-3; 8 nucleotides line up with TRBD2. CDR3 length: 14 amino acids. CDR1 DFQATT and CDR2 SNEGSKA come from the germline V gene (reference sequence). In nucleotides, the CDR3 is TGTAGTTGCGACGGGAGGGAAGCCACAGATACGCAGTATTTT. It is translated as CSCDGREATDTQYF.

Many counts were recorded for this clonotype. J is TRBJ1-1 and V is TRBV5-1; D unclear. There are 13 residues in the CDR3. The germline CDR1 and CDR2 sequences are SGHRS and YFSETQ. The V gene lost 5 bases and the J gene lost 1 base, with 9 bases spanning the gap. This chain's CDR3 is CASRVVGNTEAFF. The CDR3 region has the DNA TGCGCCAGCAGAGTGGTGGGGAACACTGAAGCTTTCTTT.

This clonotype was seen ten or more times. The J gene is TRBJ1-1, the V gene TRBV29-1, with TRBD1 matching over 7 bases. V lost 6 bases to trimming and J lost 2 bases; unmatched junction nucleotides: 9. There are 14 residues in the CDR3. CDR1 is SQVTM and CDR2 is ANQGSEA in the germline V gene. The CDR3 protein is CSVRPGTANTEAFF. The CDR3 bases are TGCAGCGTCCGGCCCGGGACAGCAAACACTGAAGCTTTCTTT.